This entry concerns a single T cell receptor beta chain. What antigen it recognizes has not been identified. Base quality data are lacking; no much larger clone is found one base away. Libraries were made using the immunoSEQ multiplex PCR assay. As stored in TCRdb, this immuneACCESS dataset retains in-frame rearrangements with V and J assigned. A fraction of the clones does not appear; measured against another copy, unresolved V genes explain less than half of the discrepancy, and the remainder lacks a known reason. For this sample there are approximately 87,000 clones; around 94% appear just once. The ten largest account for 0.26% of the sample. The data are from a study of technical replicates of blood from a handful of donors (TCRdb year 2017). Unmatched junction bases come to 6, with V trimmed by 2 bases and J by 6 bases. Reading the germline V gene gives CDR1 SGHRS and CDR2 YFSETQ. Including the terminal cysteine and phenylalanine, the CDR3 comprises 15 residues. Only the CDR3 portion is preserved as DNA: 45 bases, with reading frame beginning at the first base.

The rearrangement combines TRBV5-1 with TRBJ2-7; TRBD1 matches 12 bases in the middle. The sample taken for sequencing was T cells isolated from PBMCs. The receptor's source is a human donor in good health. The DNA sequence is given as TGCGCCAGCAGCTTCGGGACAGGGGGCCGCCTCGAGCAGTACTTC. Its protein reads: CASSFGTGGRLEQYF.